This T cell receptor (beta chain) was identified in a study of radiation and T cells in renal cell carcinoma. Whole-study results and caveats: Top tumor clonotypes rose in blood 2 weeks post-radiation, then contracted.

Data came from immunoSEQ multiplex PCR; TCRdb stores just in-frame clones and leaves some out. This table holds about 77,000 clones, less than 90% found once. Described time point: blood 4 weeks post-SBRT, at nephrectomy. The treatment is: 15 Gy SBRT to primary tumor, nephrectomy 4 weeks later. Nephrectomy followed 15 Gy stereotactic body radiation by 4 weeks. After SBRT, blood was collected at 2 and 4 weeks, plus baseline. The patient's renal cell carcinoma had clear cell pathology. Of note for this clone: Antigen specificity is unknown.

The germline V gene encodes CDR1 MDHEN and CDR2 SYDVKM. This CDR3 has 11 amino acids. Trimming pared 3 bases from V and 5 bases from J, leaving 4 bases between. The receptor was isolated from an older woman with renal cell carcinoma. The chain has TRBV28 and TRBJ1-1, with no clear D. The material sequenced was blood, taken from a patient whose treatment included radiotherapy and nephrectomy. As DNA, the CDR3 is TGTGCCAGCAGTTTTTGGACTGAAGCTTTCTTT. It is translated as CASSFWTEAFF.